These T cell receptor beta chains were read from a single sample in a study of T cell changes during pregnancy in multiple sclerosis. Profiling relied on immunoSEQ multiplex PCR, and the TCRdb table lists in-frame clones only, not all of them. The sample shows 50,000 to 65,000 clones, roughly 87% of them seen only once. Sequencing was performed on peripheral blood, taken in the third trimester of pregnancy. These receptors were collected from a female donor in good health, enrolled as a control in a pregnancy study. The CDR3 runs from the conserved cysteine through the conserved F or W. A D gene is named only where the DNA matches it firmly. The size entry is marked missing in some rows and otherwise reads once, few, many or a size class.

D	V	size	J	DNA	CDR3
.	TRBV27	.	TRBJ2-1	TGTGCCAGCAGTTTCCAGGGTACGGGTGAGCAGTTCTTC	CASSFQGTGEQFF
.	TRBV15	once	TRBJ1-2	TGTGCCACCAGCAGAGAGGGGAGAGGGGGCTACACCTTC	CATSREGRGGYTF
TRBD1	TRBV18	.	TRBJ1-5	TGTGCCAGCTCGCAACTGGGGATCTCAGGGGGCAGTGGGAATCAGCCCCAGCATTTT	CASSQLGISGGSGNQPQHF
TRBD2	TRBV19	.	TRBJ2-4	TGTGCCAGTAGTATTCAGGCGGGAGCTCGCCGTCGGGCAGCCAAAAACATTCAGTACTTC	CASSIQAGARRRAAKNIQYF
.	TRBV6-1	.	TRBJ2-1	TGTGCCAGCAACTGGGGCCGCGACAATGAGCAGTTCTTC	CASNWGRDNEQFF
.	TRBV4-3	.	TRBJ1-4	TGCGCCAGCAGCCAACCCTATAGACAGGTAACGAATGAAAAACTGTTTTTT	CASSQPYRQVTNEKLFF
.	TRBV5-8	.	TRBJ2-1	TGTGCCAGCAGCTTGGGAGTTTCCCGCTATGAGCAGTTCTTC	CASSLGVSRYEQFF
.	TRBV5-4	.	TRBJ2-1	TGTGCCAGCAGCTTGATGCTAGCTCCAGACTCCTACAATGAGCAGTTCTTC	CASSLMLAPDSYNEQFF
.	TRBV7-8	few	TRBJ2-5	TGTGCCAGCAGCTTAGCGTTCGGGGGAGAGACCCAGTACTTC	CASSLAFGGETQYF
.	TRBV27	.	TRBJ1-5	TGTGCCAGCAGTCATAGCAATCAGCCCCAGCATTTT	CASSHSNQPQHF
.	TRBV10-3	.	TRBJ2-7	TGTGCCAGTCGGACGGGCGCGGGGTCCTACGAGCAGTACTTC	CASRTGAGSYEQYF
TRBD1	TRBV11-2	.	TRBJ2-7	TGTGCCAGCAGCTTGGACAGGGCGCGGTACTTC	CASSLDRARYF
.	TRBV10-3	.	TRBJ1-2	TGTGCCACCTCGGGGTGCTATGGCTACACCTTC	CATSGCYGYTF
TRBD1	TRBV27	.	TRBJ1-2	TGTGCCAGCAGTTTATTACGACAGGGGCGGAACTATGGCTACACCTTC	CASSLLRQGRNYGYTF
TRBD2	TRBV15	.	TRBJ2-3	TGTGCCACCAGCAGAGCCCGACCTAGCGGGAGGGTCGCAGATACGCAGTATTTT	CATSRARPSGRVADTQYF
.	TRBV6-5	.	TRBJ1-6	TGTGCCAGCAGTGATGGGGGGGATAATTCACCCCTCCACTTT	CASSDGGDNSPLHF
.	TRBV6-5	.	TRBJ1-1	TGTGCCAGCAGTTACGCCCCCGGGGGGGCTTTCTTT	CASSYAPGGAFF
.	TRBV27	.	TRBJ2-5	TGTGCCAGCAGCTCTCTGACGGACATCCAAGAGACCCAGTACTTC	CASSSLTDIQETQYF
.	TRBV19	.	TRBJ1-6	TGTGCCAGTAGACTTGTGACAGGCACCGATAATTCACCCCTCCACTTT	CASRLVTGTDNSPLHF
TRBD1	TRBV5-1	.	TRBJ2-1	TGCGCCAGCAGCAGAGACAGGGTGTCCTACAATGAGCAGTTCTTC	CASSRDRVSYNEQFF
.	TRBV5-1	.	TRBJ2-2	TGCGCCAGCAGCTTGAGGGGGAACACCGGGGAGCTGTTTTTT	CASSLRGNTGELFF
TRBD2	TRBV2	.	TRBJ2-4	TGTGCCAGCAGCCCGGGGGGAGCCAAAAACATTCAGTACTTC	CASSPGGAKNIQYF
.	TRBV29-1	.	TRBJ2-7	TGCAGCGTTTCAGGTACCCGCGAGCAGTACTTC	CSVSGTREQYF
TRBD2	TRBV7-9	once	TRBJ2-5	TGTGCCAGCAGCCTCAGGCAGGCGGGGGAGGAGACCCAGTACTTC	CASSLRQAGEETQYF
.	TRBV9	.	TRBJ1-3	TGTGCCAGCAGCACTCGCACCGGGACACAAAACCTAGGGGGAAACACCATATATTTT	CASSTRTGTQNLGGNTIYF
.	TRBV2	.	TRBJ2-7	TGTGCCAGCAGGAGGGATTACGAGCAGTACTTC	CASRRDYEQYF
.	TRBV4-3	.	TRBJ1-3	TGCGCCAGCAGCCCCGGCGTAACAGGGTCATATGCTGGAAACACCATATATTTT	CASSPGVTGSYAGNTIYF
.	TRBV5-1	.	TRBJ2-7	TGCGCCAGCAGCTTGGCCTCTGGAGGCTACGAGCAGTACTTC	CASSLASGGYEQYF
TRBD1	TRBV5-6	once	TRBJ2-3	TGTGCCAGCAGCTGGACAGGGCGTTCCTTTTTGGATACGCAGTATTTT	CASSWTGRSFLDTQYF
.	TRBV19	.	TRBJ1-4	TGTGCCAGTAGTCCGAAATTGATTATAGCAGCGACTAATGAAAAACTGTTTTTT	CASSPKLIIAATNEKLFF
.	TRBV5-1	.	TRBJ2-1	TGCGCCAGCAGCTTTGACGGGAGAACCGACAATGAGCAGTTCTTC	CASSFDGRTDNEQFF
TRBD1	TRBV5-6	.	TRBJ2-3	TGTGCCAGCAGCTTGGTACAGGGGAGCCTCACAGATACGCAGTATTTT	CASSLVQGSLTDTQYF
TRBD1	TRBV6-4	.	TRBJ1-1	TGTGCCAGCAGTGAAGATAGTGGGAAGGGGGCGTCTGAAGCTTTCTTT	CASSEDSGKGASEAFF
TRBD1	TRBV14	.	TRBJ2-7	TGTGCCAGCAGCCCCCGGGACAGGGATCACGAGCAGTACTTC	CASSPRDRDHEQYF
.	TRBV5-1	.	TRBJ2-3	TGCGCCAGCAGCTTGGGCGGGACCACTTCTAGCACAGATACGCAGTATTTT	CASSLGGTTSSTDTQYF
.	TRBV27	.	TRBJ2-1	TGTGCCAGCAGTTGGGGGCAGGACAATGAGCAGTTCTTC	CASSWGQDNEQFF
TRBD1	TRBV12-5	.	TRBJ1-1	TGTGCTAGTGGCTCAGGACAGGGGAGGGTGAACACTGAAGCTTTCTTT	CASGSGQGRVNTEAFF
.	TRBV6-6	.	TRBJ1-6	TGTGCCAGCAGTTACTCAGGGGAAGATTCACCCCTCCACTTT	CASSYSGEDSPLHF
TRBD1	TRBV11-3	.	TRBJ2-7	TGTGCCAGCAGCTTAGATCCCGACAGGGGCTACGAGCAGTACTTC	CASSLDPDRGYEQYF
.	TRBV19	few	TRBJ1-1	TGTGCCAGTCTTTTGAACACTGAAGCTTTCTTT	CASLLNTEAFF
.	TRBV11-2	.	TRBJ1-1	TGTGCCAGCACCCCCCGACAGCCCATGAACACTGAAGCTTTCTTT	CASTPRQPMNTEAFF
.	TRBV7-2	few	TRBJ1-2	TGTGCCAGCAGCTTAGATCCCCAGGGTACGCGCGGCTACACCTTC	CASSLDPQGTRGYTF
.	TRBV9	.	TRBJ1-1	TGTGCCAGCAGGGGGAGGGCAAACACTGAAGCTTTCTTT	CASRGRANTEAFF
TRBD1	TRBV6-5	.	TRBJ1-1	TGTGCCAGCAGTTACGGGGGACAGACGAACACTGAAGCTTTCTTT	CASSYGGQTNTEAFF
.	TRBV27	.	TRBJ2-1	TGTGCCAGCAGTTTATCGCAGGGCGGGGATGAGCAGTTCTTC	CASSLSQGGDEQFF
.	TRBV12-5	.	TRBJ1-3	TGTGCTAGTGGTTTGGTGCCAGGCAGCCAACTCTCTGGAAACACCATATATTTT	CASGLVPGSQLSGNTIYF
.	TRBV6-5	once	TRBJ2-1	TGTGCCAGCAGTTACAGATCCCGGAGCTCCTACAATGAGCAGTTCTTC	CASSYRSRSSYNEQFF
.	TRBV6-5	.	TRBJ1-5	TGTGCCAGCAGTGACAGGCGAAATCAGCCCCAGCATTTT	CASSDRRNQPQHF
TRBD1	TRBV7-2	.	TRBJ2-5	TGTGCCAGCAGCCTAGGACGGACAGGGAGGGAGACCCAGTACTTC	CASSLGRTGRETQYF
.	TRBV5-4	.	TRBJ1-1	TGTGCCAGCAGCTTGGAGAGCGGGCGGCGGTACACTGAAGCTTTCTTT	CASSLESGRRYTEAFF
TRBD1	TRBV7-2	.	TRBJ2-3	TGTGCCAGCAGCTTGGGACAGGGGGCATCAGATACGCAGTATTTT	CASSLGQGASDTQYF
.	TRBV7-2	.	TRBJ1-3	TGTGCCAGCAGCTTAAATCCGGGCTCTGGAAACACCATATATTTT	CASSLNPGSGNTIYF
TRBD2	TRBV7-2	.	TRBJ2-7	TGTGCCAGCAGCTTAGCGTTGTCTAGCGGGAGTTTAGGGCAGTACTTC	CASSLALSSGSLGQYF
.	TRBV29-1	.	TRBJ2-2	TGCAGCGTTGAAGATAACGGGGAGCTGTTTTTT	CSVEDNGELFF
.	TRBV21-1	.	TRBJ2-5	TGTGCCAGCAGCAGGGCGCCGGACAGGGGTGGCCAAGAGACCCAGTACTTC	CASSRAPDRGGQETQYF